This T cell receptor (beta chain) was recorded in a study of blood T cell repertoires in COVID-19. Study in general: Material from acute and convalescent COVID-19 was sourced from the United States, Italy and Spain. In each case, the material was cDNA or gDNA derived from T cells, B-cell-depleted T cells, or PBMCs.

V was clipped by 2 bases and J by 6 bases, with 14 bases between them. Germline loops: CDR1 MNHNS, CDR2 SASEGT. There are 14 residues in the CDR3. Repertoires were generated with immunoSEQ multiplex PCR, while TCRdb's copy carries only in-frame clones and drops some. The sample includes about 190,000 clones, 60% to 85% of them seen just once. V gene TRBV6-1 combines with J gene TRBJ2-7, with TRBD2 as a possible D gene (7 bases). The sequencing input was peripheral blood. The sequence came from a man in his 60s with active or convalescent COVID-19. CDR3 region: CASSEQGRGFEQYF. The CDR3 DNA reads TGTGCCAGCAGTGAACAGGGGAGGGGATTCGAGCAGTACTTC.